A selection of T cell receptor beta chains follows, all from one sample in a study of T cell responses to AZD1222 COVID-19 vaccine. The data were produced by immunoSEQ multiplex PCR, yet TCRdb's version contains in-frame clones alone and is incomplete. This sample yields roughly 150,000 clones, of which about 91% are seen a single time; approximately 2.3% belongs to the top ten. The sequencing here drew on peripheral blood, taken on day 0 of AZD1222 vaccination. The receptors were sampled from an adult in good health. Each CDR3 is given without its conserved first and last residue. A D gene is named only where the DNA matches it firmly.

J,V,length,D,CDR3
TRBJ1-1,TRBV6-6,13,.,ASSPPAGAGTEAF
TRBJ1-1,TRBV6-5,9,.,ASRLYGEAF
TRBJ2-5,TRBV27,13,TRBD2,ASSQGTSGFLGQY
TRBJ2-2,TRBV19,13,TRBD2,ASSIRGGLSGELF
TRBJ1-5,TRBV15,13,.,ATSRDPGGNQPQH
TRBJ1-6,TRBV11-2,11,.,ASSLTDNSPLH
TRBJ1-5,TRBV11-3,13,TRBD1,ASSSRDRGFPAQH
TRBJ2-1,TRBV7-8,12,.,ASSYRDTYNEQF
TRBJ2-7,TRBV2,12,.,ASSEARETYEQY
TRBJ2-2,TRBV7-7,13,.,ASSPTASDTGELF
TRBJ2-3,TRBV4-2,14,TRBD1,ASSQDWTGGTDTQY
TRBJ2-2,TRBV15,20,.,ATSRERPGTGSASGSVGELF
TRBJ2-5,TRBV6-5,11,TRBD1,ASQGQNQETQY
TRBJ2-7,TRBV29-1,9,.,SVGISYEQY
TRBJ1-5,TRBV5-1,12,.,ASSRGDGNQPQH
TRBJ2-2,TRBV11-2,13,.,ASSPRTGLSGELF
TRBJ2-7,TRBV5-4,13,TRBD2,ASSLGRELYYEQY
TRBJ1-2,TRBV7-2,14,TRBD1,ASSSPRTGGTYGYT
TRBJ1-2,TRBV4-3,14,TRBD1,ASSQDLGQRPYGYT
TRBJ2-1,TRBV5-5,13,.,ASSLVLSSYNEQF
TRBJ2-7,TRBV4-1,15,.,ASSHPVSGPSSYEQY
TRBJ2-5,TRBV6-6,11,.,ASTRESGETQY
TRBJ1-5,TRBV2,13,TRBD1,ASSVGQGVNQPQH
TRBJ2-2,TRBV10-3,14,TRBD1,AARDSFGLNTGELF